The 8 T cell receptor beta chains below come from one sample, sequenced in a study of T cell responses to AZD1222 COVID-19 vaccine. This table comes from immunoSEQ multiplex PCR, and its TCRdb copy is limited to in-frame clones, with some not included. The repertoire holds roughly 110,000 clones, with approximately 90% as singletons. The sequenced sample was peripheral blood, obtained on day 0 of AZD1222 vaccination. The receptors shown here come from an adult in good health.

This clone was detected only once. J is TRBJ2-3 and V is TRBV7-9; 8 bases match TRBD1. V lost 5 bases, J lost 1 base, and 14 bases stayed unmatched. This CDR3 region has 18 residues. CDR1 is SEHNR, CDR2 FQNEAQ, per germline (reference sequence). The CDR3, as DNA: TGTGCCAGCAGCCGGACCGATCTAGGACAGGGACGCACAGATACGCAGTATTTT. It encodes CASSRTDLGQGRTDTQYF.

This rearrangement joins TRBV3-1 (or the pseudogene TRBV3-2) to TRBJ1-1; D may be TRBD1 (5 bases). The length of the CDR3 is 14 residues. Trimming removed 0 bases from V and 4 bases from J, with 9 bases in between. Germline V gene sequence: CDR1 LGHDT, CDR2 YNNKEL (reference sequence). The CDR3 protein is CASSQDREGTEAFF. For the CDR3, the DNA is TGTGCCAGCAGCCAAGACAGGGAGGGCACTGAAGCTTTCTTT.

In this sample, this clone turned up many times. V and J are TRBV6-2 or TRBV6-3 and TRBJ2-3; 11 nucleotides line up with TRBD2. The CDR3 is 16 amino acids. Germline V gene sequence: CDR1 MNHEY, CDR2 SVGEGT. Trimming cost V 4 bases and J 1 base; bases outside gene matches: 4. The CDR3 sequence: CASSSTSGGGTDTQYF. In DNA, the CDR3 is TGTGCCAGCAGTTCCACTAGCGGGGGAGGCACAGATACGCAGTATTTT.

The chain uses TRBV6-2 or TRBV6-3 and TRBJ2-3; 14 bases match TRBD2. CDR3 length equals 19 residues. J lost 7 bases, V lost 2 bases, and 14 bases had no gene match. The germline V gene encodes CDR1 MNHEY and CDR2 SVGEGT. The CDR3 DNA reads TGTGCCAGCAGTTACCCTCAAACGGGACTAGCGGGGGAGCGTTATACGCAGTATTTT. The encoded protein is CASSYPQTGLAGERYTQYF.

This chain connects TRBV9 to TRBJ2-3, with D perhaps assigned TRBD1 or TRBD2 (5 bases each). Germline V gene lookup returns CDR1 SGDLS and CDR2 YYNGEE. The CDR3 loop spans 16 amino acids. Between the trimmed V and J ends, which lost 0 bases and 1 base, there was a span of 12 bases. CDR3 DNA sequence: TGTGCCAGCAGCGTAGGAGGGGCCGGTGGCACAGATACGCAGTATTTT. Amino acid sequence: CASSVGGAGGTDTQYF. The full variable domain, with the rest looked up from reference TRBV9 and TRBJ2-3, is DSGVTQTPKHLITATGQRVTLRCSPRSGDLSVYWYQQSLDQGLQFLIQYYNGEERAKGNILERFSAQQFPDLHSELNLSSLELGDSALYFCASSVGGAGGTDTQYFGPGTRLTVL.

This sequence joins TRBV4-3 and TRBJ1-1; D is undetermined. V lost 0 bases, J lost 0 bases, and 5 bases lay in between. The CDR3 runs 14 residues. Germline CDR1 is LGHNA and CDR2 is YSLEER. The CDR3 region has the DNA TGCGCCAGCAGCCAAGATTGGCTGAACACTGAAGCTTTCTTT. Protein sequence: CASSQDWLNTEAFF.

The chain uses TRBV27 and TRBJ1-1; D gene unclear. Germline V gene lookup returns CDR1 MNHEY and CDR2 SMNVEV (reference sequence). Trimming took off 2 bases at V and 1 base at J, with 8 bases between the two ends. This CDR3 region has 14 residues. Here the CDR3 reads CASSLVNTNTEAFF. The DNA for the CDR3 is TGTGCCAGCAGTTTAGTTAACACGAACACTGAAGCTTTCTTT.

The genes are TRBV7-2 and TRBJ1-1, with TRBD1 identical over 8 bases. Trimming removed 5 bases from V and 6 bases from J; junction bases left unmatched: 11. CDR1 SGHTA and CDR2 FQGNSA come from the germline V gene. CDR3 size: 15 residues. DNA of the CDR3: TGTGCCAGCAGCACCTGGACAGGGCGAACCCCTGAAGCTTTCTTT. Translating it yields CASSTWTGRTPEAFF.